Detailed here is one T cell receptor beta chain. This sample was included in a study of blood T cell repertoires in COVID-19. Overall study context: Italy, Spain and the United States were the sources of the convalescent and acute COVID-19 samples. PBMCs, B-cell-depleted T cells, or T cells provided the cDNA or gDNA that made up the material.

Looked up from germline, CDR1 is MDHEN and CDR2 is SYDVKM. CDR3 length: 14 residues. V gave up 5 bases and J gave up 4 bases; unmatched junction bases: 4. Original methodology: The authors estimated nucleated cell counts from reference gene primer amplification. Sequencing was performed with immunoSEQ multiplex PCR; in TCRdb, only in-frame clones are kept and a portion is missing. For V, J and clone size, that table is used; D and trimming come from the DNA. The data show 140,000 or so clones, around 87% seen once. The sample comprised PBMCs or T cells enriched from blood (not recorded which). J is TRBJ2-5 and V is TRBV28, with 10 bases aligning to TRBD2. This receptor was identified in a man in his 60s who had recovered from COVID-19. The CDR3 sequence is CASSPSGRGETQYF. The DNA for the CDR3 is TGTGCCAGCAGTCCTAGCGGGAGAGGAGAGACCCAGTACTTC.